This is a list of T cell receptor beta chains from one sample in a study of blood T cell repertoires in COVID-19. The protocol was immunoSEQ multiplex PCR, while the TCRdb copy is restricted to in-frame clones and leaves out a portion. The sample has just over 200,000 clones; 86% are singletons. The material sequenced was peripheral blood. The receptors shown here come from a man older than 75 with acute or convalescent COVID-19. The conserved cysteine and the conserved F or W are not part of the CDR3 here. A D gene is named only where the DNA matches it firmly. Clone size is given for some rows only: seen once, a few or many times, or a class if the clone is expanded.

TRBJ1-2,TRBV28,-,-,ASSRTGHLIGYT
TRBJ1-2,TRBV2,-,-,ASSLQGLET
TRBJ1-1,TRBV7-9,-,-,ASSQNTEAF
TRBJ2-2,TRBV27,TRBD2,once,ASSLWGGSEGTGELF
TRBJ2-2,TRBV5-4,TRBD2,-,ASSLPSGRNTGELF
TRBJ2-7,TRBV11-2,-,-,ASSPAGQFTYEQY
TRBJ2-3,TRBV19,TRBD2,once,ASSIKVLAGSTDTQY
TRBJ2-5,TRBV6-5,-,-,ASLRETQY
TRBJ1-3,TRBV18,-,once,ASSPRPHTGTGNTIY
TRBJ2-1,TRBV24-1,TRBD2,-,ATSRSGRAFYNEQF
TRBJ2-7,TRBV2,TRBD1,-,ASSGTGTNEQY
TRBJ2-5,TRBV24-1,-,-,ATSPSPSGPLYETQY
TRBJ2-5,TRBV11-3,TRBD1,-,ASSLGTGLAQETQY
TRBJ2-5,TRBV27,-,few,ASSLRQGFGGTQY
TRBJ1-3,TRBV28,TRBD1,-,ASSLTGAAGNTIY
TRBJ2-1,TRBV5-4,TRBD2,-,ASSLGASGSGEQF
TRBJ1-4,TRBV18,-,-,ASSPALGATNEKLF
TRBJ2-2,TRBV28,TRBD2,-,ASSRLAGGPSGELF
TRBJ1-2,TRBV7-9,TRBD1,-,ASSTGQGNYGYT
TRBJ1-2,TRBV10-3,-,-,AISEPNSSGYT
TRBJ2-1,TRBV10-3,-,-,AISELKLVAEQF
TRBJ1-1,TRBV7-9,-,few,ASSRQPNTEAF